This TCR beta chain comes out of a study of metastatic and nonmetastatic thyroid tumors. The entire patient cohort was treatment-naive prior to thyroid surgery. The V end was cut by 5 bases, the J end by 9 bases, with 23 bases between. Per the germline V gene, CDR1 is SGHAT and CDR2 is FQNNGV. The CDR3 is 16 residues long. This clone has a count of ten or more. TCRdb called clones again from the PCR reads with MiXCR. The sample holds about 20,000 clones, over 20% seen once. Input material: tumor tissue. This TCR came from a male donor with papillary thyroid cancer or a benign thyroid nodule (not recorded which). Some clones in this sample may be carry-over from other donors' samples. The genes are TRBV11-2 and TRBJ2-1; TRBD2 is a possible D gene (6 bases). CDR3 sequence reads: CASSLRERVKWGEQFF. The CDR3 region has the DNA TGTGCCAGCAGCCTACGGGAGAGGGTTAAGTGGGGTGAGCAGTTCTTC. The variable domain in full, with the rest retrieved from reference TRBV11-2 and TRBJ2-1, is EAGVAQSPRYKIIEKRQSVAFWCNPISGHATLYWYQQILGQGPKLLIQFQNNGVVDDSQLPKDRFSAERLKGVDSTLKIQPAKLEDSAVYLCASSLRERVKWGEQFFGPGTRLTVL.